Following are 15 T cell receptor beta chains from one sample sequenced in a study of Graves' ophthalmopathy and Graves' hyperthyroidism. For repertoire sequencing, the TCR beta CDR3 regions were amplified from RNA transcripts. Amplification began with first-round RT-PCR using HTBI primers, then second-round multiplex PCR was performed. TCRdb independently ran MiXCR on the multiplex PCR reads; one entry per CDR3 protein. This sample has over 500,000 distinct CDR3 sequences; about a fifth occur once, and the top ten carry more than 5.5%. The sequencing sample was made of peripheral blood. These receptors came from a woman younger than 35 with stable Graves' hyperthyroidism. Some clones in this sample may be carry-over from other donors' samples.

This clonotype was counted many times. The CDR3 nucleotides read TGTGCCAGCAGCGAATTTGATGCGAACACCGGGGAGCTGTTTTTT. Translation gives CASSEFDANTGELFF. The V gene is TRBV12-3 or TRBV12-4, the J gene TRBJ2-2; D gene unclear. CDR3 size: 15 residues. Trimming took off 6 bases at V and 0 bases at J, with 11 bases between the two ends.

J is TRBJ2-5 and V is TRBV7-8, with unresolved D. This CDR3 comprises 13 residues. Germline V gene sequence: CDR1 SGHVS, CDR2 FQNEAQ. Trimming took off 5 bases at V and 5 bases at J, with 12 bases between the two ends. CDR3: CASSGTRRETQYF. The CDR3 DNA is TGTGCCAGCAGCGGTACGAGGCGGGAGACCCAGTACTTC.

This clonotype has just one count. The chain couples TRBV12-3 or TRBV12-4 to TRBJ2-2; 9 nucleotides match TRBD1. The V segment lost 3 bases and the J segment 3 bases; nucleotides outside the gene matches: 14. The length of the CDR3 is 19 residues. Written as DNA, the CDR3 is TGTGCCAGCAGTTTCACAGGGGGCGCAGTCAAAAAATACACCGGGGAGCTGTTTTTT. Protein product: CASSFTGGAVKKYTGELFF.

This clonotype was recorded a few times. The chain recombines TRBV9 with TRBJ2-7, with D perhaps matching TRBD2 (5 bases). V was trimmed by 4 bases and J by 4 bases, leaving 12 bases between them. This CDR3 comprises 13 residues. The germline CDR1 and CDR2 sequences are SGDLS and YYNGEE. As DNA, the CDR3 is TGTGCCAGCAGCTCGTTAGAGGGTTACGAGCAGTACTTC. It codes for CASSSLEGYEQYF.

In its sample, this clonotype was seen many times. The rearrangement links TRBV30 to TRBJ1-1, with D uncertain. Per germline, CDR1 GTSNPN and CDR2 SVGIG (reference sequence). The CDR3 runs 14 residues. V dropped 3 bases and J dropped 1 base, with 12 bases sitting between them. Here the CDR3 reads CAWSPRHRNTEAFF. The CDR3 DNA reads as TGTGCCTGGAGCCCTAGGCACAGGAACACTGAAGCTTTCTTT. Based on the CDR3 plus reference TRBV30 and TRBJ1-1, the full variable domain is SQTIHQWPATLVQPVGSPLSLECTVEGTSNPNLYWYRQAAGRGLQLLFYSVGIGQISSEVPQNLSASRPQDRQFILSSKKLLLSDSGFYLCAWSPRHRNTEAFFGQGTRLTVV.

This clonotype has ten or more counts. The chain combines TRBV12-3 or TRBV12-4 with TRBJ1-5, with D possibly TRBD1 on 5 matching bases. The CDR3 sequence is 14 residues long. V lost 6 bases, J lost 3 bases, and 12 bases lay in between. CDR3 bases: TGTGCCAGCAGCCTCACAGGCACCAATCAGCCCCAGCATTTT. Translation: CASSLTGTNQPQHF.

Ten or more counts support this clonotype. The CDR3 nucleotides read TGCGCCAGCAGCGGGGACAGGGACGAGCAGTACTTC. Amino acid sequence: CASSGDRDEQYF. The genes are TRBV5-1 and TRBJ2-7, with 9 positions matching TRBD1. Germline V CDR1 and CDR2: SGHRS, YFSETQ. With 4 bases clipped from V and 5 bases from J, the junction kept 1 base outside the gene matches. This CDR3 region has 12 residues.

At least ten counts were recorded for this clonotype. Sequence at one end of the junction differs from germline and may be a read error. The chain joins TRBV5-1 to TRBJ2-7, with TRBD2 matching 10 bases. This CDR3 has 14 residues. Germline loops: CDR1 SGHRS, CDR2 YFSETQ. The CDR3 nucleotides are TGTGCCAGCAGCTTAGCTAGCGGGGGCTACGAGCAGTACTTC. Protein sequence: CASSLASGGYEQYF.

This clonotype came up many times. The chain links TRBV4-1 to TRBJ1-6; no clear D. This CDR3 has 15 amino acids. Germline V gives CDR1 MGHRA, CDR2 YSYEKL. Trimming cost V 1 base and J 0 bases, with 4 bases left between them. The CDR3 nucleotides read TGCGCCAGCAGCCAAGGAAGCTCCTATAATTCACCCCTCCACTTT. Its protein is CASSQGSSYNSPLHF.

This clonotype was seen ten or more times. V and J are TRBV19 and TRBJ1-5; D is unresolved. CDR3 size: 16 residues. Germline CDR1 reads LNHDA; CDR2 reads SQIVND (reference sequence). V was pared by 6 bases and J by 0 bases, with 15 bases between. The CDR3 sequence is CASRRKGYDSNQPQHF. The DNA for the CDR3 is TGTGCCAGTAGACGAAAGGGCTACGATAGCAATCAGCCCCAGCATTTT.

V and J are TRBV4-2 and TRBJ1-1; D gene unclear. V was clipped by 2 bases and J by 7 bases, with 11 bases between them. Germline V lookup: CDR1 LGHNA, CDR2 YNFKEQ. CDR3 length: 13 residues. Here the CDR3 DNA reads TGTGCCAGCAGCCAACCCTCGGGCCTTGAAGCTTTCTTT. Encoded protein: CASSQPSGLEAFF.

The table lists this clonotype with many counts. This chain joins TRBV12-3 or TRBV12-4 and TRBJ1-5; D call uncertain. CDR3 size: 17 residues. Trimming left V 1 base short and J 5 bases short, with 18 bases between. In DNA, the CDR3 is TGTGCCAGCAGTTTAGAAGGGCGAGGGCAGACTTATCAGCCCCAGCATTTT. Translated: CASSLEGRGQTYQPQHF.

This clonotype was recorded at least ten times. The rearrangement uses TRBV11-1 and TRBJ2-7, with D perhaps TRBD1 or TRBD2 (5 bases each). Germline assignment: CDR1 SGHAT and CDR2 FQDESV (reference sequence). V was cut by 4 bases and J by 7 bases, with 17 bases left in between. The CDR3 spans 14 residues. For the CDR3, the DNA is TGTGCCAGCAGCTCAAGGGGACCTTTTAAGGAGCAGTACTTC. This gives the protein CASSSRGPFKEQYF.

There are a few counts of this clonotype. V is TRBV6-1 and J is TRBJ1-1; D possibly corresponds to TRBD1 (6 bases). The CDR3 consists of 14 residues. Germline loops: CDR1 MNHNS, CDR2 SASEGT. Trimming removed 7 bases at V and 0 bases at J, with 12 bases between. Here the CDR3 reads CASTATGMNTEAFF. The CDR3 nucleotides are TGTGCCAGCACCGCGACAGGTATGAACACTGAAGCTTTCTTT.

At least ten counts were recorded for this clonotype. This chain joins TRBV6-5 and TRBJ2-5; D is possibly TRBD2 (7 bases). The CDR3 has 16 residues. Trimming left V 2 bases short and J 3 bases short, with 16 bases between. Germline loops: CDR1 MNHEY, CDR2 SVGAGI. CDR3 in amino acids: CASSYGTMGGKETQYF. The DNA for the CDR3 is TGTGCCAGCAGTTACGGGACTATGGGGGGCAAAGAGACCCAGTACTTC.